The T cell receptor beta chain described here comes from a study of T-cell memory formation after mild COVID-19. Germline values: CDR1 MNHNY, CDR2 SVGAGI (reference sequence). With V trimmed by 5 bases and J by 4 bases, 13 bases remained unmatched. This CDR3 spans 17 amino acids. Regarding this clonotype: Its target is unknown.

Study-level findings and limits: Pre-infection memory contained some responding clones, which suggested that cross-reactive memory had joined. Contracting CD4+ clones were located mainly in CM and EM, and CD8+ clones in EMRA.

The authors produced TCR alpha and TCR beta cDNA libraries with sample barcodes and UMIs by 5'RACE using constant-segment primers. TCRdb used MiXCR to reprocess the 5' RACE reads, holding one entry per CDR3 protein. The sample includes around 250,000 distinct CDR3 sequences, around a tenth seen only once; the top ten take around 21%. The TCR comes from a man aged 18-30 years who had mild COVID-19 (a few samples of this study predate the infection). Cell type and time point are not known. Sequences were obtained from PBMCs or a T cell subset sorted from them (not recorded which). The chain recombines TRBV6-6 with TRBJ2-5, with 10 bases identical to TRBD2. This chain's CDR3 is CASSGDRSGGAGETQYF. The CDR3 bases are TGTGCCAGCAGTGGGGACAGAAGCGGGGGGGCAGGAGAGACCCAGTACTTC.